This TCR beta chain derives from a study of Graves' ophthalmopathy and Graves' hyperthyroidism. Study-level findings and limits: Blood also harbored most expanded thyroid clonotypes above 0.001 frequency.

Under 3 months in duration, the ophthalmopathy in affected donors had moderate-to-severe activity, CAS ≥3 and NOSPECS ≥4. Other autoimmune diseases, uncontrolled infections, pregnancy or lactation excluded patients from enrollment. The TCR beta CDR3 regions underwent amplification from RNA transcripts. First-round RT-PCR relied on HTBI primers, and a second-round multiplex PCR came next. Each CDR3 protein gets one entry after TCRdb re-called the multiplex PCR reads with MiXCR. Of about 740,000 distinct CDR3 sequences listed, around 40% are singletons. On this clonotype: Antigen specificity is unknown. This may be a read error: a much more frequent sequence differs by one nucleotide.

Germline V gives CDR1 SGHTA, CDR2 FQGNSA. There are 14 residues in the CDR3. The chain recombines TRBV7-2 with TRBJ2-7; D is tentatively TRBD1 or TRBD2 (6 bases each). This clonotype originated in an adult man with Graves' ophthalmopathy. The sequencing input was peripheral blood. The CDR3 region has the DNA TGTGCCAGCAGCTTAATTGGGGGGCAAGAGACCCAGCACTTC. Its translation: CASSLIGGQETQHF.